The 19 T cell receptor beta chains below come from one sample, sequenced in a study of blood T cell repertoires in COVID-19. This table comes from immunoSEQ multiplex PCR, and its TCRdb copy is limited to in-frame clones, with some not included. The data show about 480,000 clones, approximately 87% seen once. Input material: PBMCs or T cells enriched from blood (not recorded which). The receptor source for this set is a woman in her thirties or forties who had recovered from COVID-19.

The chain couples TRBV24-1 to TRBJ2-5, with D possibly being TRBD2 (5 bases). V lost 4 bases and J 4 bases, leaving 18 bases between the germline ends. The CDR3 consists of 16 residues. Germline-derived CDR1 and CDR2 are KGHDR and SFDVKD. CDR3 region: CATSDPSKVRGETQYF. CDR3 nucleotide sequence: TGTGCCACCAGTGACCCATCCAAGGTCCGGGGAGAGACCCAGTACTTC.

The V and J genes are TRBV3-1 (or the pseudogene TRBV3-2) and TRBJ2-1; D not resolved. The CDR3 sequence is 12 residues long. With 3 bases removed from V and 6 bases from J, the gap between germline ends came to 6 bases. In germline, CDR1 is LGHDT, CDR2 YNNKEL (reference sequence). DNA of the CDR3: TGTGCCAGCAGCCACCCTCTCAATGAGCAGTTCTTC. This sequence encodes CASSHPLNEQFF.

The genes are TRBV3-1 (or the pseudogene TRBV3-2) and TRBJ1-2, with 8 bases lining up with TRBD1. The CDR3 is 15 residues long. Germline CDR1 LGHDT, CDR2 YNNKEL (reference sequence). V dropped 3 bases and J dropped 4; count of bases not matched to a gene: 7. CDR3 amino acids: CASSHGQGRGYGYTF. CDR3 sequence (DNA): TGTGCCAGCAGCCATGGACAGGGTAGAGGCTATGGCTACACCTTC.

The chain uses TRBV24-1 and TRBJ1-2, with D perhaps TRBD1 (5 bases). The length of the CDR3 is 12 residues. Germline CDR1 reads KGHDR; CDR2 reads SFDVKD. Trimming took 6 bases from V and 7 from J, leaving 11 bases between them. The DNA of the CDR3 is TGTGCCACCAGTCCAGGGACTGGTGGCTACACCTTC. Its translation: CATSPGTGGYTF.

The chain has TRBV2 and TRBJ2-3; 10 bases match TRBD2. The CDR3 totals 16 residues. CDR1 is SNHLY and CDR2 is FYNNEI in the germline V gene. V lost 6 bases to trimming and J lost 0 bases; unmatched junction nucleotides: 6. Here the CDR3 reads CASSTGTSASTDTQYF. CDR3 nucleotides: TGTGCCAGCAGCACCGGGACTAGCGCGAGCACAGATACGCAGTATTTT.

The chain couples TRBV5-6 to TRBJ1-6; perhaps TRBD1 as D (5 bases). CDR1 and CDR2 from the germline V gene are SGHDT and YYEEEE. The CDR3 is 15 residues long. V was clipped by 5 bases and J by 6 bases, with 15 bases between them. The CDR3 sequence is CASSPGGGSNSPLHF. Here the CDR3 DNA reads TGTGCCAGCAGTCCGGGGGGAGGCTCTAATTCACCCCTCCACTTT.

This chain links TRBV18 with TRBJ2-5, with a tentative D call TRBD2 (5 bases). Trimming removed 0 bases from V and 5 bases from J, with 10 bases in between. This CDR3 is 14 amino acids long. Looked up from germline, CDR1 is KGHSH and CDR2 is LQKENI. The CDR3 DNA is TGTGCCAGCTCACCACCTGGACTTTCGGAGACCCAGTACTTC. Translated, it gives CASSPPGLSETQYF.

The chain couples TRBV4-2 to TRBJ1-4, with D possibly being TRBD1 (6 bases). V was trimmed by 5 bases and J by 5 bases, leaving 15 bases between them. Germline CDR1 is LGHNA and CDR2 is YNFKEQ. The CDR3 contains 15 residues. CDR3 protein: CASSIPGTSNEKLFF. The CDR3 DNA follows: TGTGCCAGCAGCATACCCGGGACAAGCAATGAAAAACTGTTTTTT.

The genes are TRBV11-3 and TRBJ2-1; 9 nucleotides agree with TRBD1. Per the germline V gene, CDR1 is SGHNT and CDR2 is YENEEA. This CDR3 is built from 14 residues. V was clipped by 2 bases and J by 7 bases; unmatched bases: 3. The CDR3 DNA is TGTGCCAGCAGCTTAACAGGGGGCAGAAATGAGCAGTTCTTC. Translation gives CASSLTGGRNEQFF. Drawing the rest from reference TRBV11-3 and TRBJ2-1, the complete variable domain is EAGVVQSPRYKIIEKKQPVAFWCNPISGHNTLYWYLQNLGQGPELLIRYENEEAVDDSQLPKDRFSAERLKGVDSTLKIQPAELGDSAVYLCASSLTGGRNEQFFGPGTRLTVL.

This clone was seen more than once but under ten times. The rearrangement links TRBV24-1 to TRBJ1-2; 9 nucleotides line up with TRBD1. This CDR3 is 14 amino acids long. The V and J ends lost 3 bases and 4 bases, in that order; junction bases with no gene match: 2. The germline CDR1 and CDR2 sequences are KGHDR and SFDVKD. This chain's CDR3 is CATSDPGQGYGYTF. CDR3 sequence (DNA): TGTGCCACCAGTGATCCGGGACAGGGCTATGGCTACACCTTC.

The chain uses TRBV23-1 and TRBJ2-6; 7 bases map to TRBD1. TRBV23-1 is given ORF status, its function remaining uncertain. Unmatched junction bases numbered 13, after V lost 8 bases and J lost 0 bases. The CDR3 spans 18 residues. CDR3 coding DNA: TGCGCCAGCCCCGGGTCCGGGACAGCCGACTCTGGGGCCAACGTCCTGACTTTC. This sequence encodes CASPGSGTADSGANVLTF.

The rearrangement links TRBV10-3 to TRBJ1-4, with TRBD1 matching 9 bases. CDR1 and CDR2 from the germline V gene are ENHRY and SYGVKD. Trimming at V came to 3 bases and at J to 5 bases, leaving 7 bases not matched to a gene. This CDR3 has 16 residues. In nucleotides, the CDR3 is TGTGCCATCAGTGATCCAGCGACAGGGGGGAATGAAAAACTGTTTTTT. Protein product: CAISDPATGGNEKLFF.

The chain carries TRBV20-1 and TRBJ1-2, with D possibly TRBD1 on 5 matching bases. Trimming removed 5 bases from V and 7 bases from J, with 8 bases in between. CDR3 length: 10 residues. The germline V gene encodes CDR1 DFQATT and CDR2 SNEGSKA (reference sequence). The CDR3 DNA reads TGCAGTGCTTCGGGACTTGGCTACACCTTC. Protein sequence: CSASGLGYTF.

J is TRBJ2-1 and V is TRBV18; D remains ambiguous. V was cut by 1 base and J by 4 bases, with 17 bases left in between. The CDR3 extends over 17 amino acids. Germline loops: CDR1 KGHSH, CDR2 LQKENI. CDR3 region: CASSPLSQIVGYNEQFF. The CDR3 nucleotides read TGTGCCAGCTCACCACTGTCGCAGATTGTCGGGTACAATGAGCAGTTCTTC.

This chain joins TRBV11-3 and TRBJ1-2; D is uncertain. Germline CDR1 and CDR2: SGHNT and YENEEA. Between the trimmed V and J ends, which lost 4 bases and 5 bases, there was a span of 11 bases. The CDR3 sequence is 13 residues long. DNA of the CDR3: TGTGCCAGCAGCTCACTCGGAGGGTATGGCTACACCTTC. It encodes CASSSLGGYGYTF.

The chain couples TRBV7-4 to TRBJ1-2; D is perhaps TRBD1 (6 bases). The V gene's germline CDR1 is SGHVT and CDR2 SQSDAQ. The V gene lost 5 bases and the J gene lost 7 bases, with 11 bases spanning the gap. The length of the CDR3 is 12 residues. This CDR3 reads CASSPGESGYTF. In nucleotides, the CDR3 is TGTGCCAGCAGCCCAGGGGAATCTGGCTACACCTTC. Full variable domain (outside the CDR3, taken from reference TRBV7-4 and TRBJ1-2): GAGVSQSPRYKVAKRGRDVALRCDSISGHVTLYWYRQTLGQGSEVLTYSQSDAQRDKSGRPSGRFSAERPERSVSTLKIQRTEQGDSAVYLCASSPGESGYTFGSGTRLTVV.

The genes are TRBV19 and TRBJ1-2; the match to TRBD1 covers 10 bases. Per germline, CDR1 LNHDA and CDR2 SQIVND (reference sequence). The CDR3 extends over 16 amino acids. J gave up 5 bases and V 6 bases, and 12 bases lay outside the gene matches. The CDR3 DNA is TGTGCCAGTAGGCTCGTCCCGGGACAGGGGAGTTATGGCTACACCTTC. Protein: CASRLVPGQGSYGYTF.

The CDR3 sequence: CASSPYSPGTYNEQFF. For the CDR3, the DNA is TGTGCCAGCTCACCATACAGTCCTGGCACCTACAATGAGCAGTTCTTC. The chain employs TRBV18 and TRBJ2-1; no clear D. Germline V gene data show CDR1 as KGHSH and CDR2 as LQKENI. There are 16 residues in the CDR3. Trimming stripped 2 bases from V and 2 bases from J, with 13 bases between. Based on the CDR3 plus reference TRBV18 and TRBJ2-1, the full variable domain is NAGVMQNPRHLVRRRGQEARLRCSPMKGHSHVYWYRQLPEEGLKFMVYLQKENIIDESGMPKERFSAEFPKEGPSILRIQQVVRGDSAAYFCASSPYSPGTYNEQFFGPGTRLTVL.

The V and J genes are TRBV29-1 and TRBJ2-3, with TRBD1 matching 7 bases. CDR1 SQVTM and CDR2 ANQGSEA come from the germline V gene. The V gene end was trimmed by 8 bases and the J gene end by 5 bases; junction bases not matched to a gene: 7. The length of the CDR3 is 12 residues. The CDR3 spells CSSTGVRDTQYF. CDR3 DNA sequence: TGCAGCTCCACAGGGGTAAGAGATACGCAGTATTTT.